These T cell receptor beta chains were read from a single sample in a study of cytomegalovirus exposure and HLA in healthy donors. Libraries were prepared by immunoSEQ multiplex PCR; TCRdb keeps only in-frame clonotypes and omits some of them. The sample lists more than 150,000 clones; less than 85% were seen once. The sequenced sample consisted of PBMCs. The origin of the receptors is a boy aged 5-17 years in good health and CMV-seronegative. CDR3s include the opening cysteine and the closing phenylalanine or tryptophan. A D gene is named only where the DNA matches it firmly. The size of a clone is reported for some rows only, either as once, few or many, or as a class for expanded clones.

clone_size: -
d_call: -
v_call: TRBV11-3
j_call: TRBJ1-1
cdr3_aa: CASSLVRTATEAFF
cdr3_nt: TGTGCCAGCAGCTTAGTACGCACAGCCACTGAAGCTTTCTTT

clone_size: once
d_call: -
v_call: TRBV5-8
j_call: TRBJ1-4
cdr3_aa: CASSQRKVELFF
cdr3_nt: TGTGCCAGCAGCCAGCGGAAGGTAGAACTGTTTTTT

clone_size: -
d_call: TRBD2
v_call: TRBV18
j_call: TRBJ2-1
cdr3_aa: CASSRGLAHNQMVQFF
cdr3_nt: TGTGCCAGCTCCCGGGGACTAGCGCACAATCAAATGGTGCAGTTCTTC

clone_size: -
d_call: TRBD1
v_call: TRBV11-1
j_call: TRBJ2-7
cdr3_aa: CASSRDRGYYEQYF
cdr3_nt: TGTGCCAGCAGCCGTGACAGGGGGTACTACGAGCAGTACTTC

clone_size: -
d_call: TRBD2
v_call: TRBV10-1
j_call: TRBJ2-7
cdr3_aa: CASSEGTRVIGEQYF
cdr3_nt: TGCGCCAGCAGTGAAGGGACTAGGGTTATCGGCGAGCAGTACTTC

clone_size: -
d_call: -
v_call: TRBV5-6
j_call: TRBJ2-7
cdr3_aa: CASLTRQAYNYEQYF
cdr3_nt: TGTGCCAGCTTGACCAGACAGGCATACAACTACGAGCAGTACTTC

clone_size: once
d_call: TRBD1
v_call: TRBV9
j_call: TRBJ2-5
cdr3_aa: CASSGGQGGGQETQYF
cdr3_nt: TGTGCCAGCAGCGGCGGACAGGGGGGGGGCCAAGAGACCCAGTACTTC

clone_size: few
d_call: -
v_call: TRBV30
j_call: TRBJ1-1
cdr3_aa: CAWSVARDEAFF
cdr3_nt: TGTGCCTGGAGTGTGGCTCGGGATGAAGCTTTCTTT

clone_size: -
d_call: -
v_call: TRBV10-3
j_call: TRBJ1-5
cdr3_aa: CAISEQNQPQHF
cdr3_nt: TGTGCCATCAGTGAACAGAATCAGCCCCAGCATTTT

clone_size: -
d_call: TRBD2
v_call: TRBV6-1
j_call: TRBJ2-1
cdr3_aa: CASSGGSGGRGFF
cdr3_nt: TGTGCCAGCAGTGGAGGGAGCGGGGGCCGGGGGTTCTTC

clone_size: -
d_call: -
v_call: TRBV4-3
j_call: TRBJ2-5
cdr3_aa: CASSHSWGGGGETQYF
cdr3_nt: TGCGCCAGCAGCCACTCTTGGGGGGGAGGGGGAGAGACCCAGTACTTC

clone_size: -
d_call: -
v_call: TRBV6-5
j_call: TRBJ1-2
cdr3_aa: CASSYSSTRVYGYTF
cdr3_nt: TGTGCCAGCAGTTACTCGAGTACCAGGGTCTATGGCTACACCTTC

clone_size: -
d_call: TRBD1
v_call: TRBV11-2
j_call: TRBJ2-7
cdr3_aa: CASSLTRGTSPYEQYF
cdr3_nt: TGTGCCAGCAGCTTAACCAGGGGGACCTCCCCCTACGAGCAGTACTTC

clone_size: -
d_call: TRBD1
v_call: TRBV7-9
j_call: TRBJ1-3
cdr3_aa: CASSSRTGRSGNTIYF
cdr3_nt: TGTGCCAGCAGCTCACGGACAGGGCGCTCTGGAAACACCATATATTTT

clone_size: -
d_call: TRBD1
v_call: TRBV19
j_call: TRBJ1-2
cdr3_aa: CASRWAGGPYGYTF
cdr3_nt: TGTGCCAGTAGGTGGGCAGGGGGCCCCTATGGCTACACCTTC

clone_size: -
d_call: -
v_call: TRBV5-1
j_call: TRBJ1-1
cdr3_aa: CASSDGRYTEAFF
cdr3_nt: TGCGCCAGCAGTGACGGGAGGTACACTGAAGCTTTCTTT

clone_size: -
d_call: -
v_call: TRBV7-3
j_call: TRBJ1-6
cdr3_aa: CASSVDSANSPLHF
cdr3_nt: TGTGCCAGCAGTGTCGATAGTGCTAATTCACCCCTCCACTTT

clone_size: -
d_call: TRBD1
v_call: TRBV30
j_call: TRBJ2-2
cdr3_aa: CAWHRGANTGELFF
cdr3_nt: TGTGCCTGGCACAGGGGAGCTAACACCGGGGAGCTGTTTTTT

clone_size: -
d_call: TRBD1
v_call: TRBV5-1
j_call: TRBJ1-1
cdr3_aa: CASSYPGQGALNTEAFF
cdr3_nt: TGCGCCAGCAGCTACCCGGGACAGGGGGCCCTGAACACTGAAGCTTTCTTT

clone_size: once
d_call: -
v_call: TRBV25-1
j_call: TRBJ1-2
cdr3_aa: CASSESGRTYGYTF
cdr3_nt: TGTGCCAGCAGTGAGTCAGGGAGGACCTATGGCTACACCTTC

clone_size: -
d_call: -
v_call: TRBV15
j_call: TRBJ1-4
cdr3_aa: CATTDRSSEKLFF
cdr3_nt: TGTGCCACCACCGACAGGTCTTCCGAAAAACTGTTTTTT

clone_size: -
d_call: -
v_call: TRBV25-1
j_call: TRBJ1-1
cdr3_aa: CASSVDTYTEAFF
cdr3_nt: TGTGCCAGCAGTGTGGACACCTACACTGAAGCTTTCTTT

clone_size: -
d_call: TRBD1
v_call: TRBV7-9
j_call: TRBJ2-6
cdr3_aa: CASSSDRGFSGANVLTF
cdr3_nt: TGTGCCAGCAGCTCCGACAGGGGGTTCTCTGGGGCCAACGTCCTGACTTTC

clone_size: few
d_call: TRBD2
v_call: TRBV11-2
j_call: TRBJ2-7
cdr3_aa: CASSLRSGVYEQYF
cdr3_nt: TGTGCCAGCAGCTTGCGTAGCGGGGTTTACGAGCAGTACTTC

clone_size: -
d_call: -
v_call: TRBV5-1
j_call: TRBJ2-2
cdr3_aa: CASSLSGEPTGELFF
cdr3_nt: TGCGCCAGCAGCTTGTCCGGGGAACCCACCGGGGAGCTGTTTTTT

clone_size: -
d_call: -
v_call: TRBV5-1
j_call: TRBJ2-1
cdr3_aa: CASSLDLRAGANEQFF
cdr3_nt: TGCGCCAGCAGCTTGGATCTTAGGGCGGGGGCGAATGAGCAGTTCTTC

clone_size: -
d_call: -
v_call: TRBV25-1
j_call: TRBJ2-1
cdr3_aa: CASSVSSSYNEQFF
cdr3_nt: TGTGCCAGCAGTGTGTCTAGCTCCTACAATGAGCAGTTCTTC

clone_size: -
d_call: -
v_call: TRBV9
j_call: TRBJ1-1
cdr3_aa: CASSPPEANTEAFF
cdr3_nt: TGTGCCAGCAGCCCCCCAGAGGCTAACACTGAAGCTTTCTTT

clone_size: -
d_call: -
v_call: TRBV6-5
j_call: TRBJ2-2
cdr3_aa: CASSYSPFTGELFF
cdr3_nt: TGTGCCAGCAGTTACTCTCCATTCACCGGGGAGCTGTTTTTT

clone_size: few
d_call: TRBD2
v_call: TRBV15
j_call: TRBJ2-3
cdr3_aa: CATSSPRTSGSTDTQYF
cdr3_nt: TGTGCCACCAGCAGCCCCAGGACTAGCGGGAGCACAGATACGCAGTATTTT

clone_size: few
d_call: -
v_call: TRBV29-1
j_call: TRBJ2-1
cdr3_aa: CSVDVTGGGEQFF
cdr3_nt: TGCAGCGTTGATGTAACAGGGGGGGGTGAGCAGTTCTTC

clone_size: -
d_call: -
v_call: TRBV4-2
j_call: TRBJ1-2
cdr3_aa: CASSQERGYYGYTF
cdr3_nt: TGTGCCAGCAGCCAAGAACGCGGATACTATGGCTACACCTTC

clone_size: -
d_call: TRBD2
v_call: TRBV5-1
j_call: TRBJ2-1
cdr3_aa: CASSNSGAPNNEQFF
cdr3_nt: TGCGCCAGCAGCAATAGCGGGGCCCCTAACAATGAGCAGTTCTTC

clone_size: -
d_call: -
v_call: TRBV7-8
j_call: TRBJ1-4
cdr3_aa: CASSRVYVDSYSATNEKLFF
cdr3_nt: TGTGCCAGCAGCCGCGTTTATGTCGACAGCTATTCTGCAACTAATGAAAAACTGTTTTTT

clone_size: -
d_call: -
v_call: TRBV5-6
j_call: TRBJ2-5
cdr3_aa: CASSWGVETQYF
cdr3_nt: TGTGCCAGCAGCTGGGGAGTGGAGACCCAGTACTTC

clone_size: -
d_call: TRBD1
v_call: TRBV9
j_call: TRBJ2-7
cdr3_aa: CASSVWTGVRVSYEQYF
cdr3_nt: TGTGCCAGCAGCGTCTGGACAGGAGTGAGGGTTAGCTACGAGCAGTACTTC

clone_size: once
d_call: -
v_call: TRBV18
j_call: TRBJ2-7
cdr3_aa: CASSPEGFEQYF
cdr3_nt: TGTGCCAGCTCACCCGAGGGTTTCGAGCAGTACTTC

clone_size: -
d_call: -
v_call: TRBV19
j_call: TRBJ1-5
cdr3_aa: CASRRTFNSNQPQHF
cdr3_nt: TGTGCCAGTAGGCGGACATTTAATAGCAATCAGCCCCAGCATTTT

clone_size: -
d_call: -
v_call: TRBV11-3
j_call: TRBJ2-7
cdr3_aa: CASSLGRRDEQYF
cdr3_nt: TGTGCCAGCAGCTTAGGTCGCAGGGACGAGCAGTACTTC

clone_size: -
d_call: -
v_call: TRBV7-9
j_call: TRBJ1-2
cdr3_aa: CSTEFDGESYTF
cdr3_nt: TGTTCCACCGAATTCGACGGGGAGAGCTACACCTTC

clone_size: -
d_call: -
v_call: TRBV5-1
j_call: TRBJ1-1
cdr3_aa: CASSSALLSGDSEAFF
cdr3_nt: TGCGCCAGCAGCTCGGCCCTATTATCAGGGGATTCTGAAGCTTTCTTT

clone_size: -
d_call: TRBD1
v_call: TRBV5-8
j_call: TRBJ2-7
cdr3_aa: CASSLVGQNYEQYF
cdr3_nt: TGTGCCAGCAGCTTGGTGGGACAGAACTACGAGCAGTACTTC

clone_size: -
d_call: -
v_call: TRBV5-1
j_call: TRBJ2-7
cdr3_aa: CASSRELRYEQYF
cdr3_nt: TGCGCCAGCAGCCGGGAGTTGCGGTACGAGCAGTACTTC

clone_size: -
d_call: -
v_call: TRBV6-1
j_call: TRBJ2-3
cdr3_aa: CASSVLPTSTDTQYF
cdr3_nt: TGTGCCAGCAGTGTCCTCCCGACTAGCACAGATACGCAGTATTTT

clone_size: -
d_call: TRBD1
v_call: TRBV7-8
j_call: TRBJ1-5
cdr3_aa: CASSDHKFGQGDQPQHF
cdr3_nt: TGTGCCAGCAGCGACCATAAATTTGGACAGGGGGATCAGCCCCAGCATTTT

clone_size: -
d_call: TRBD1
v_call: TRBV7-8
j_call: TRBJ1-2
cdr3_aa: CASSSGTVYGYTF
cdr3_nt: TGTGCCAGCAGCTCCGGGACAGTCTATGGCTACACCTTC

clone_size: -
d_call: -
v_call: TRBV19
j_call: TRBJ1-4
cdr3_aa: CASSIFQVRPDSTNEKLFF
cdr3_nt: TGTGCCAGTAGTATATTCCAGGTCAGACCCGATTCGACTAATGAAAAACTGTTTTTT

clone_size: -
d_call: -
v_call: TRBV7-9
j_call: TRBJ1-2
cdr3_aa: CASSAGLSILGYTF
cdr3_nt: TGTGCCAGCAGCGCGGGACTCAGTATTCTCGGCTACACCTTC

clone_size: -
d_call: TRBD2
v_call: TRBV5-1
j_call: TRBJ2-3
cdr3_aa: CASSLAPLAGLADTQYF
cdr3_nt: TGCGCCAGCAGCTTGGCCCCACTAGCGGGATTAGCAGATACGCAGTATTTT

clone_size: -
d_call: -
v_call: TRBV27
j_call: TRBJ2-7
cdr3_aa: CASSAISAYEQYF
cdr3_nt: TGTGCCAGCAGTGCCATTTCAGCCTACGAGCAGTACTTC

clone_size: -
d_call: -
v_call: TRBV2
j_call: TRBJ2-1
cdr3_aa: CASRSGNYNEQFF
cdr3_nt: TGTGCCAGCAGATCCGGGAACTACAATGAGCAGTTCTTC

clone_size: few
d_call: -
v_call: TRBV4-2
j_call: TRBJ1-1
cdr3_aa: CASSLQGNTEAFF
cdr3_nt: TGTGCCAGCAGCCTACAGGGGAACACTGAAGCTTTCTTT

clone_size: -
d_call: -
v_call: TRBV2
j_call: TRBJ2-7
cdr3_aa: CASLGLGPSYEQYF
cdr3_nt: TGTGCCAGCTTGGGGCTGGGGCCTTCCTACGAGCAGTACTTC

clone_size: -
d_call: -
v_call: TRBV7-3
j_call: TRBJ1-5
cdr3_aa: CASSLRGGGQPQHF
cdr3_nt: TGTGCCAGCAGCTTAAGGGGGGGCGGTCAGCCCCAGCATTTT